This is a list of T cell receptor beta chains from one sample in a study of metastatic and nonmetastatic thyroid tumors. TCRdb reprocessed the PCR reads via MiXCR. The sample holds 84,000 or so clones, 8.6% seen once. The specimen sequenced was blood. The source of these receptors is a female donor with papillary thyroid cancer or a benign thyroid nodule (not recorded which). Some clones in this sample may be carry-over from other donors' samples. The conserved cysteine and the conserved F or W are not part of the CDR3 here.

v_call cdr3_aa
TRBV19 ASSMAHSPSPNQPQH
TRBV7-8 ASSRGRPRDGNTIY
TRBV5-1 ASSLFSGAMNTGELF
TRBV20-1 SARMSGQGYGYT
TRBV15 ATSRVNREYGYT
TRBV15 ATSPGTNYGYT
TRBV11-3 ASSLGHYNEQF
TRBV7-7 ASSQGQNTGELF
TRBV3-1 ASSQRSANTGELF
TRBV19 ASSGTSSSYNEQF
TRBV24-1 ATSDSGQGAGDTQY
TRBV19 AIVVPGEAF
TRBV9 ASSGYRDENYGYT
TRBV27 ASSPGTDTEAF
TRBV4-1 ASSHMARDEQY
TRBV6-1 ASIETGADSGNTIY
TRBV7-3 ASSLEGRQGSPLH
TRBV3-1 ASSRGLAGVDTQY
TRBV7-9 ASSPRDSNQPQH
TRBV7-3 ASSSHGTGGAPGELF
TRBV15 ATSRVPQLNEKLF
TRBV24-1 ATSDFPGLAGDEQF
TRBV2 ATRQVEQY
TRBV18 ASSPTSETASGYT
TRBV6-1 ASRGGSYGYT
TRBV20-1 SARGPGQGSTEAF
TRBV20-1 SAILAPKVEQY
TRBV20-1 SARRQSSSYEQY
TRBV7-9 ASSPRHDYNEQF
TRBV20-1 SARPLAGGERVDTQY
TRBV6-1 ASSKDRSSYNEQF
TRBV3-1 ASSQDPGFDEQY
TRBV7-9 ASSAGREQY
TRBV5-1 ASSPGGTEQY
TRBV6-6 ASSPEAYPGTRGNQPQH
TRBV3-1 ASSQELGGRYEQY
TRBV6-2/TRBV6-3 ASSLAGGQNEQF
TRBV6-1 ASSKTGGVSNQPQH
TRBV7-9 ASSFGDLYEQY
TRBV10-3 AISESRDHGYT
TRBV2 ASSERLLGETQY
TRBV12-3/TRBV12-4 ASRKTGASNQPQH
TRBV5-6 ASSSRGAGGIGTGELF
TRBV3-1 ASSPRGPGAETQY
TRBV19 ASSLGLAGAYEQY
TRBV9 ASSAHRGAMNTEAF
TRBV19 ASSPRQGVSYNEQF
TRBV2 ASRGLTNEKLF
TRBV28 ASTGTYEQY
TRBV10-1 ASSEGQLNTEAF
TRBV2 ASSTSRDRAGANVLT
TRBV24-1 ATSQPGPLGTDTQY
TRBV6-1 ASSTTGSDTEAF
TRBV6-4 ASSDSSKGPLYGYT
TRBV24-1 ATSDSRTGAYEQY
TRBV4-1 ASSQDLSSGGAGDNEQF
TRBV4-1 ASSRGLAGITDTQY
TRBV19 ASSIDRGTEAF
TRBV7-2 ASSRQGREDEKLF
TRBV2 ASSPSGGATGELF